The 3 T cell receptor beta chains below all came from one sample that was sequenced in a study of metastatic and nonmetastatic thyroid tumors. TCRdb re-called clones via MiXCR from the PCR reads. Of about 7,600 clones listed, 25% to 30% are singletons. Nobody among the patients had been given any treatment before thyroid surgery. Specimen: adjacent normal tissue. These TCRs come from a female donor with papillary thyroid cancer or a benign thyroid nodule (not recorded which). Some clones in this sample may be carry-over from other donors' samples.

The J gene is TRBJ2-2, the V gene TRBV25-1; 11 bases match TRBD2. The junction had 25 bases not matched to a gene; V was cut back by 6 bases and J by 16 bases. CDR1 is MGHDK, CDR2 SYGVNS, per germline. The CDR3 runs to 18 residues. CDR3 DNA: TGTGCCAGCAGCGTGACCGGGACTAGCGGCCCGAACACCGGGGATCCGTTTTTT. Its protein product is CASSVTGTSGPNTGDPFF.

This clone is deemed medium-sized. The rearrangement links TRBV10-2 to TRBJ1-5; tentative D call: TRBD1 (5 bases). Germline V gene data show CDR1 as WSHSY and CDR2 as SAAADI. V dropped 3 bases and J dropped 3 bases, with 15 bases sitting between them. This CDR3 has 16 residues. CDR3 sequence: CASSDDSQTFNQPQHF. CDR3 in DNA: TGCGCCAGCAGTGACGACAGTCAAACTTTCAATCAGCCCCAGCATTTT.

There are many counts of this clone. Different DNA sequences within this sample yield the same CDR3. V is TRBV20-1 and J is TRBJ1-2, with a possible D match to TRBD1 (5 bases). The germline gives CDR1 DFQATT, CDR2 SNEGSKA (reference sequence). This CDR3 has 14 amino acids. V lost 2 bases to trimming and J lost 8 bases, with 18 bases between them. CDR3 sequence: CSARPLGIGGGYTF. CDR3 bases: TGCAGTGCTAGACCCCTCGGGATCGGGGGGGGCTACACCTTC.